Described below is a single T cell receptor beta chain sequence and its context. CDR3 length: 15 amino acids. The V segment lost 5 bases and the J segment 2 bases; nucleotides outside the gene matches: 8. The germline CDR1 and CDR2 sequences are MNHEY and SVGAGI. Measured with immunoSEQ multiplex PCR; TCRdb has only the in-frame clones, and not every one. The table lists roughly 180,000 clones, approximately 85% of them singletons. The sample originates from a study of blood T cell repertoires in COVID-19. The gene calls are TRBV6-5 and TRBJ1-1; 7 bases map to TRBD1. The sample taken for sequencing was PBMCs or T cells enriched from blood (not recorded which). The clonotype originates from a man aged 40-55 years who had recovered from COVID-19. In DNA, the CDR3 is TGTGCCAGCAGTCCCCGGGACAGCCGAAACACTGAAGCTTTCTTT. Protein product: CASSPRDSRNTEAFF.